The 15 T cell receptor beta chains below were found in one sample sequenced in a study of Graves' ophthalmopathy and Graves' hyperthyroidism. The TCR beta CDR3 regions underwent amplification from RNA transcripts. The library came from an HTBI-primed first-round RT-PCR and a second-round multiplex PCR. In TCRdb, the multiplex PCR reads were re-called with MiXCR into one record per CDR3 protein. The sample consists of 620,000 or so distinct CDR3 sequences, approximately 21% of them appearing once. The source material was peripheral blood. These receptor sequences come from a woman aged 18-29 years with stable Graves' hyperthyroidism. Some clones in this sample may be carry-over from other donors' samples.

This clonotype occurred many times. The genes are TRBV25-1 and TRBJ2-5; 15 nucleotides line up with TRBD2. V shed 0 bases and J 4 bases; nucleotides not matched to a gene: 12. The CDR3 has 20 amino acids. CDR1 is MGHDK and CDR2 is SYGVNS in the germline V gene. The chain's CDR3 is CASSEYTIAGLAGGRETQYF. The CDR3 nucleotides read TGTGCCAGCAGTGAATATACGATCGCGGGACTAGCGGGAGGACGAGAGACCCAGTACTTC.

This clonotype was observed many times. V usage is TRBV10-3 and J usage is TRBJ1-6; 7 bases fit TRBD1. This CDR3 is built from 15 residues. In germline, CDR1 is ENHRY, CDR2 SYGVKD. Trimming cost V 4 bases and J 9 bases; bases outside gene matches: 9. The DNA for the CDR3 is TGTGCCATCAGTGGCTCGACAGGGCAAGGTTCACCCCTCCACTTT. Translating it yields CAISGSTGQGSPLHF.

The rearrangement uses TRBV5-1 and TRBJ1-1; D perhaps matches TRBD1 (6 bases). The CDR3 contains 15 residues. V shed 3 bases and J shed 4 bases, with 16 bases lying between them. The germline gives CDR1 SGHRS, CDR2 YFSETQ. The CDR3 region has the DNA TGCGCCAGCAGCTCTGCAACAGGGATGGGCACTGAAGCTTTCTTT. It translates to CASSSATGMGTEAFF.

The genes are TRBV12-3 or TRBV12-4 and TRBJ1-3; the D gene is possibly TRBD1 (5 bases). This CDR3 region has 16 residues. Trimming pared 4 bases from V and 0 bases from J, leaving 13 bases between. CDR3 sequence: CASSSGVGPSGNTIYF. CDR3 nucleotide sequence: TGTGCCAGCAGTTCCGGGGTGGGACCCTCTGGAAACACCATATATTTT.

This clonotype was seen ten or more times. The rearrangement uses TRBV6-6 and TRBJ1-1; D not certain. The CDR3 contains 20 residues. Trimming shortened V by 6 bases and J by 1 base, and 30 bases separated the two germline ends. Germline lookup yields CDR1 MNHNY and CDR2 SVGAGI (reference sequence). The CDR3 DNA follows: TGTGCCAGCAGGTCCCTTGACCCAACGGACGACGAAGGCCCGAACACTGAAGCTTTCTTT. Translated, it gives CASRSLDPTDDEGPNTEAFF.

In the case of this clonotype: Compared with germline, one end of the junction differs, possibly owing to a read error. This chain uses TRBV6-2 or TRBV6-3 with TRBJ1-2, with unresolved D. CDR1 and CDR2 (germline): MNHEY, SVGEGT. The CDR3 contains 13 residues. DNA of the CDR3: TGTGCCAGCAGTTACGAGACACCCATTGGCTACAGCTTC. This sequence encodes CASSYETPIGYSF.

This clonotype was seen more than once but under ten times. The conserved final phenylalanine or tryptophan is absent from the CDR3, which likely points to a read error. The V call is TRBV30, the J call TRBJ1-1; tentative D call: TRBD1 (5 bases). Trimming shortened V by 5 bases and J by 3 bases, and 13 bases separated the two germline ends. The CDR3 consists of 13 residues. Germline-derived CDR1 and CDR2 are GTSNPN and SVGIG (reference sequence). CDR3 in amino acids: CAWGRDLDTEAFV. The CDR3 nucleotides read TGTGCCTGGGGAAGGGACTTGGACACTGAAGCTTTCGTT.

The table lists this clonotype with a few counts. This chain links TRBV19 with TRBJ2-2; 7 nucleotides agree with TRBD1. The J segment lost 6 bases and the V segment lost 6 bases, leaving 16 bases of the junction unmatched. CDR3 length equals 17 residues. Germline CDR1 is LNHDA and CDR2 is SQIVND (reference sequence). The CDR3 coding sequence is TGTGCCAGTAGGCGTGATCGACAGGGAGCTTTCGCCGGGGAGCTGTTTTTT. Translation gives CASRRDRQGAFAGELFF.

This clonotype has a count of ten or more. The V gene is TRBV7-9, the J gene TRBJ1-1, with TRBD1 matching 8 bases. The CDR3 totals 14 residues. Losses at the gene ends were 6 bases for V and 1 base for J; bases not matched to a gene: 4. Per germline, CDR1 SEHNR and CDR2 FQNEAQ (reference sequence). CDR3 in amino acids: CASREGQANTEAFF. The CDR3, as DNA: TGTGCCAGCAGGGAGGGACAGGCGAACACTGAAGCTTTCTTT.

This clonotype was detected many times. A junction boundary mismatches the germline segment, possibly from a read error. The V gene is TRBV7-2, the J gene TRBJ1-2, with D hard to call. The CDR3 totals 13 residues. Germline V gene data show CDR1 as SGHTA and CDR2 as FQGNSA. The CDR3 protein is CASNLRGRDGYTF. CDR3 DNA: TGTGCCAGCAACTTAAGAGGTAGAGATGGCTACACCTTC. The full variable domain, with the rest looked up from reference TRBV7-2 and TRBJ1-2, is GAGVSQSPSNKVTEKGKDVELRCDPISGHTALYWYRQSLGQGLEFLIYFQGNSAPDKSGLPSDRFSAERTGGSVSTLTIQRTQQEDSAVYLCASNLRGRDGYTFGSGTRLTVV.

The sample holds many counts of this clonotype. This chain links TRBV10-3 with TRBJ1-2, with D perhaps matching TRBD1 (5 bases). This CDR3 comprises 13 residues. CDR1 is ENHRY and CDR2 is SYGVKD in the germline V gene. Trimming stripped 7 bases from V and 8 bases from J, with 17 bases between. The CDR3 DNA reads as TGTGCCATCAATAGGGGAGGAATGGAGGGCTACACCTTC. This sequence encodes CAINRGGMEGYTF.

This clonotype was recorded many times. The chain recombines TRBV4-2 with TRBJ1-3, with unresolved D. V was trimmed by 0 bases and J by 0 bases, leaving 12 bases between them. The V gene's germline CDR1 is LGHNA and CDR2 YNFKEQ. The CDR3 sequence is 17 residues long. The CDR3: CASSQDPSRISGNTIYF. CDR3 coding DNA: TGTGCCAGCAGCCAAGATCCAAGCCGGATCTCTGGAAACACCATATATTTT.

Many counts were recorded for this clonotype. The genes are TRBV25-1 and TRBJ1-2; D not certain. This CDR3 has 14 residues. Between the trimmed V and J ends, which lost 2 bases and 1 base, there was a span of 8 bases. The V gene's germline CDR1 is MGHDK and CDR2 SYGVNS. The CDR3 DNA is TGTGCCAGCAGTGAAATCGGATTTAACTATGGCTACACCTTC. It codes for CASSEIGFNYGYTF.

This chain uses TRBV5-6 with TRBJ1-1; D uncertain. Germline CDR1 is SGHDT and CDR2 is YYEEEE. Trimming took off 0 bases at V and 8 bases at J, with 11 bases between the two ends. This CDR3 comprises 13 residues. DNA of the CDR3: TGTGCCAGCAGCTTGGAGGAGGGTCCCGAAGCTTTCTTT. It codes for CASSLEEGPEAFF.

Comment on this clonotype: This may stem from a read error, because a much larger clone lies one nucleotide away. CDR3 bases: TGTGCCAGCGAGGGACAGGGGGCTGAGAACTCTGAAGCTTTCTTT. Protein product: CASEGQGAENSEAFF. The chain combines TRBV11-3 with TRBJ1-1, with 12 bases matching TRBD1. Per the germline V gene, CDR1 is SGHNT and CDR2 is YENEEA. The CDR3 has 15 residues.